This T cell receptor beta chain was captured by sequencing in a study of T cell changes during pregnancy in multiple sclerosis. The CDR3 spans 14 residues. With 1 base clipped from V and 7 bases from J, the junction kept 4 bases outside the gene matches. Per the germline V gene, CDR1 is SGHNT and CDR2 is YYREEE (reference sequence). The repertoire was sequenced with immunoSEQ multiplex PCR; TCRdb's copy has only in-frame clones and lacks some. The data contain fewer than 65,000 clones, more than 90% of them singletons. The receptor was derived from a female donor in good health, enrolled as a control in a pregnancy study. The chain uses TRBV5-4 and TRBJ1-4, with 7 nucleotides matching TRBD1. The source material was peripheral blood, sampled in the first trimester of pregnancy. The CDR3 protein is CASSLPGGTEKLFF. CDR3 DNA: TGTGCCAGCAGCTTGCCAGGGGGTACTGAAAAACTGTTTTTT.